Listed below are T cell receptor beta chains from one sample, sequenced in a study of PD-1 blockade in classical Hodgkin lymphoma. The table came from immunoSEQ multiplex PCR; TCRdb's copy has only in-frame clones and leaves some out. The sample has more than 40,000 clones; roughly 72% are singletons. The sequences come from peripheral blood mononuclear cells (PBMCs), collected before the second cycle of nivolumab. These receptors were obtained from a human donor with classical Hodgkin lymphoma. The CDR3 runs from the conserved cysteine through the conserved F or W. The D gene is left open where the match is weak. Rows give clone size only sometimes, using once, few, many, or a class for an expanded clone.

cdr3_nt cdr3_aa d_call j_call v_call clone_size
TGTGCCAGTAGTGCGGACAGATTCTATGGCTACACCTTC CASSADRFYGYTF . TRBJ1-2 TRBV19 .
TGTGCCTGGAGTATGGGGACAGGGAACTCTGGGGCCAACGTCCTGACTTTC CAWSMGTGNSGANVLTF TRBD1 TRBJ2-6 TRBV30 once
TGTGCTAGCAGCTTAGAGGGGGGGTACGAGCAGTACTTC CASSLEGGYEQYF . TRBJ2-7 TRBV7-7 .
TGCGCCAGCAGCCTACGACAGGACTCTGGAAACACCATATATTTT CASSLRQDSGNTIYF . TRBJ1-3 TRBV4-1 few
TGTGCCAGTAGTACCAGGCCTGCCTACGAGCAGTACTTC CASSTRPAYEQYF . TRBJ2-7 TRBV19 .
TGTGCCAGCAGTTTTTGGGGGGAGCAGTACTTC CASSFWGEQYF . TRBJ2-7 TRBV6-6 .
TGTGCCAGCAGCAAGGACCCAGGGGACTATGGCTACACCTTC CASSKDPGDYGYTF . TRBJ1-2 TRBV9 .
TGTGCCAGCACTACAGGGCTGGGAACTGAAGCTTTCTTT CASTTGLGTEAFF . TRBJ1-1 TRBV6-5 .
TGTGCCAGTAGAGAGAGTGCGTGGGGAGATGGCAATCAGCCCCAGCATTTT CASRESAWGDGNQPQHF . TRBJ1-5 TRBV19 .
TGCAGCGTTCACAGGGGCCTAGAAGCTTTCTTT CSVHRGLEAFF TRBD1 TRBJ1-1 TRBV29-1 medium-sized
TGTGCCAGCTCACTCAGGGGCGATGAGCAGTTCTTC CASSLRGDEQFF . TRBJ2-1 TRBV18 .
TGTGCCAGCCGTAGTGAAAAACTGTTTTTT CASRSEKLFF . TRBJ1-4 TRBV25-1 .
TGTGCCAGCAGCTTGGCGTCTTACAATGAGCAGTTCTTC CASSLASYNEQFF . TRBJ2-1 TRBV5-6 .
TGTGCCAGCAGTCCCCTAAAGGGAATGGGCTACGAGCAGTACTTC CASSPLKGMGYEQYF . TRBJ2-7 TRBV6-5 few
TGTGCCACCAGCAGGGGGGCTGGGATCACTGAAGCTTTCTTT CATSRGAGITEAFF . TRBJ1-1 TRBV15 .
TGTGCCAGCAGGAGTTACAGGGGGATGGATTCACCCCTCCACTTT CASRSYRGMDSPLHF TRBD1 TRBJ1-6 TRBV6-5 few
TGTGCCAGCAGCTCCCTGGTGGTAAACAATGAGCAGTTCTTC CASSSLVVNNEQFF . TRBJ2-1 TRBV7-3 .
TGCAGCGTTGAATGGCAGGACGAAGCGGGAGGTTCCTACAATGAGCAGTTCTTC CSVEWQDEAGGSYNEQFF TRBD2 TRBJ2-1 TRBV29-1 .
TGCAGCGTTGAGAGTCTGGACAGAAACACTGAAGCTTTCTTT CSVESLDRNTEAFF . TRBJ1-1 TRBV29-1 many
TGTGCCAGCAGCTTGTTCGGCAGGAGGGCCTATAGCAATCAGCCCCAGCATTTT CASSLFGRRAYSNQPQHF . TRBJ1-5 TRBV5-5 .
TGCGCCAGCAGTGAGGTAGAGACAGGGGGCTCCTACGAGCAGTACTTC CASSEVETGGSYEQYF TRBD1 TRBJ2-7 TRBV10-2 .
TGTGCCAGCAGTGCTGCATTCTCTGGTGCCGAGCAGTTCTTC CASSAAFSGAEQFF . TRBJ2-1 TRBV6-1 .
TGTGCCAGCAGCTTTCCGGGACAGGGAAAAGAGACCCAGTACTTC CASSFPGQGKETQYF TRBD1 TRBJ2-5 TRBV7-9 .
TGTGCCAGCAGCTTAGATGGCAGAAAATACGAGCAGTACTTC CASSLDGRKYEQYF . TRBJ2-7 TRBV11-1 .
TGTGCCAGCAGTGGATCCTTTTCCCCCTTCGGGACCCAGTACTTC CASSGSFSPFGTQYF . TRBJ2-5 TRBV25-1 .
TGTGCCAGCAGCCCCTCTGCGAGAGAGCAGTTCTTC CASSPSAREQFF . TRBJ2-1 TRBV7-9 .
TGTGCCAGCAGCCAAGGACAGACCTATGGCTACACCTTC CASSQGQTYGYTF . TRBJ1-2 TRBV14 .
TGTGCCAGCAGTCTTACCGGGACTAGCGGGCTCGAGCAGTACTTC CASSLTGTSGLEQYF TRBD2 TRBJ2-7 TRBV27 .
TGTGCCAGCAGCTCGAAAACAACACTCCTCACAGATACGCAGTATTTT CASSSKTTLLTDTQYF . TRBJ2-3 TRBV11-2 few
TGTGCCAGCAGCTTCTCGGTGAACACTGAAGCTTTCTTT CASSFSVNTEAFF . TRBJ1-1 TRBV7-9 few
TGTGCCAGTAGTGTTACCGCGTCTCGGGACACTGAAGCTTTCTTT CASSVTASRDTEAFF . TRBJ1-1 TRBV19 .
TGTGCCAGCAGTTTATTCCCCCCACAGATCTCTGGAAACACCATATATTTT CASSLFPPQISGNTIYF . TRBJ1-3 TRBV28 .